This T cell receptor (beta chain) was documented in a study of blood T cell repertoires in COVID-19. For the study at large: From the United States, Italy and Spain came samples of acute and convalescent COVID-19. T cells, B-cell-depleted T cells, or PBMCs provided the cDNA or gDNA that served as material.

Measured with immunoSEQ multiplex PCR; TCRdb has only the in-frame clones, and not every one. There are some 240,000 clones in the sample; 88% occur only once, and approximately 10% lies in the top ten. Enrollment of patients from Seattle took place during active infection, with longitudinal follow-up. This CDR3 region has 14 residues. The ends were cut back, 0 bases at V and 3 bases at J, with 6 bases in the middle. Per the germline V gene, CDR1 is KGHSH and CDR2 is LQKENI. Source material: peripheral blood. The genes are TRBV18 and TRBJ1-5, with a possible D match to TRBD1 (6 bases). The receptor was derived from a woman aged 70-85 years with COVID-19, enrolled during active disease. CDR3 loop: CASSPPGHNQPQHF. DNA of the CDR3: TGTGCCAGCTCACCACCGGGACACAATCAGCCCCAGCATTTT.